Listed here are 2 T cell receptor beta chains from one sample, sequenced in a study of blood T cell repertoires in COVID-19. Using immunoSEQ multiplex PCR, the repertoire was profiled, and TCRdb retains in-frame clones only, with some absent. The sample holds approximately 70,000 clones, about four fifths seen once. Sequences were obtained from peripheral blood. All receptors derive from an elderly woman with active or convalescent COVID-19.

This clone was counted between two and nine times. This chain links TRBV27 with TRBJ1-2; 8 bases map to TRBD1. Per germline, CDR1 MNHEY and CDR2 SMNVEV (reference sequence). The CDR3 is 14 residues long. The V gene end was trimmed by 5 bases and the J gene end by 3 bases; junction bases not matched to a gene: 5. CDR3 sequence reads: CASSTQGADYGYTF. In DNA form, the CDR3 reads TGTGCCAGCAGTACTCAGGGGGCGGACTATGGCTACACCTTC.

This clone was detected only a few times. This chain joins TRBV30 and TRBJ2-1; 7 nucleotides align to TRBD1. The CDR3 length is 13 residues. The J segment lost 1 base and the V segment lost 5 bases, leaving 2 bases of the junction unmatched. CDR1 is GTSNPN and CDR2 is SVGIG in the germline V gene (reference sequence). The CDR3 DNA follows: TGTGCCTGGGTGGGACAGTCCTACAATGAGCAGTTCTTC. Residues: CAWVGQSYNEQFF.